This record concerns one TCR beta chain sequence. What this receptor recognizes is not known. Per-base quality was not reported, and no clone a single base away is much larger than it. This entry comes from a study of T cell responses to AZD1222 COVID-19 vaccine (dated by TCRdb to the early 2020s). About the study as a whole: AZD1222 recipients with second doses at about 4 weeks or about 12 weeks were pooled, because spike-specific TCR depth and breadth did not differ between schedules. A total of under 250 trial participants underwent TCR sequencing, of whom around 210 had received two doses of AZD1222 and around 25 had received two doses of the MenACWY control vaccine. Enrollment into the trials was organized by age into subgroups of 18-55, 56-69 and 70-plus years, and those subgroups contained roughly 150, 30 and 60 TCR-sequenced participants, respectively.

The CDR3 regions of human TCRbeta chains were analyzed by immunosequencing. Per the original workflow: TCRs in the repertoires were matched against a reference library of SARS-CoV-2-specific TCRs that had been generated with the MIRA antigen-specificity platform. Breadth was defined as the fraction of unique TCRs that were SARS-CoV-2-associated, and depth was defined as the fraction of total T cells that were SARS-CoV-2-associated. Using the MIRA data, every spike-specific TCR was mapped to the spike region that the TCR reacted to and assigned to either a CD4 or a CD8 class. Log10-transformed breadth and depth values were compared by one-way ANOVA with Sidak's multiple comparisons tests. The source is immuneACCESS, and TCRdb retained only in-frame sequences with V and J called. Part of the clones is not carried over; for the studies checked, unresolved V genes explain less than half of this, and the remainder is unexplained. That table supplies the V and J calls and clone size; D and trimming were determined from the DNA. The sample profile shows around 70,000 clones; 85% of them were found once. The ten largest make up roughly 22% of the sample.

CDR1 and CDR2 are drawn from the germline V gene: SGHDT, YYEEEE. V is cut back by 2 bases and J by 4 bases, with 4 bases in the junction unmatched. From cysteine to phenylalanine, the CDR3 is 15 amino acids long. Just the 45-base CDR3 DNA is kept, in frame starting at base 1. The investigation overall reported the following: Only five or six AZD1222 recipients were SARS-CoV-2 seropositive at baseline, limiting conclusions about previously exposed vaccinees. Participants were mostly white British, with more females than males. The authors suggested clonal diversity may have been underestimated. No day 14 peak-response samples were available, so repertoires were characterized only after the peak T cell response. After two AZD1222 doses, spike-specific TCR breadth and depth were significantly higher than at day 0 and than in MenACWY recipients. The 56-69-year group was small, and its depth increase did not reach significance, likely because of low power. Nearly half of unique spike-specific TCRs reportedly recognized epitopes outside regions mutated in the B.1.351 and B.1.1.7 variants. The whole spike protein was spanned by vaccine-associated CD4 TCRs, and dominant responses were seen in regions 160-218 and 743-854.

Interpreted using the paper, the time point label stands for: baseline before first vaccination. Samples from vaccinated people were obtained from the UK trials COV001 and COV002, which included a single-blind randomized controlled phase 2/3 trial of AZD1222 (ChAdOx1 nCoV-19) in healthy adults. Trial participant PBMC samples were collected at day 0 and day 28 after the second dose for TCRbeta chain sequencing. Sequencing used peripheral blood, obtained on day 0 of AZD1222 vaccination. The chain was built from TRBV5-6 and TRBJ1-5, and TRBD1 aligns with 9 junction nucleotides. The clonotype was recovered from an adult in good health. The nucleotides read TGTGCCAGCAGCTTTAGGACAGGGGTAAATCAGCCCCAGCATTTT. It is translated as CASSFRTGVNQPQHF.